What follows are 25 T cell receptor beta chains derived from one specimen sequenced in a study of neoadjuvant nivolumab and ipilimumab in lung cancer. The table came from immunoSEQ multiplex PCR; TCRdb's copy has only in-frame clones and leaves some out. The table includes more than 25,000 clones, about 81% detected once. Sequenced material: tumor tissue, taken after neoadjuvant nivolumab, alone or with ipilimumab, at or shortly before surgery. The origin of the receptors is an adult with non-small cell lung cancer.

This chain joins TRBV6-5 and TRBJ2-3; D possibly corresponds to TRBD1 (6 bases). Germline CDR1 is MNHEY and CDR2 is SVGAGI. The CDR3 length is 13 residues. Trimming shortened V by 2 bases and J by 3 bases, and 6 bases separated the two germline ends. CDR3 sequence (DNA): TGTGCCAGCAGTTACAGGGGGACAGATACGCAGTATTTT. This encodes CASSYRGTDTQYF.

This chain links TRBV2 with TRBJ1-2; the match to TRBD1 covers 7 bases. V shed 5 bases, J shed 1 base, and the junction held 7 bases outside the gene matches. The V gene's germline CDR1 is SNHLY and CDR2 FYNNEI. CDR3 length: 15 amino acids. The CDR3 sequence: CASSLTGEFNYGYTF. The DNA of the CDR3 is TGTGCCAGCAGTCTAACAGGGGAATTTAACTATGGCTACACCTTC.

This clone was seen a few times. The chain couples TRBV7-2 to TRBJ2-1; 9 nucleotides match TRBD2. After removal of 0 bases from V and 9 bases from J, the junction contained 3 bases not matched to a gene. This CDR3 has 14 residues. Germline V CDR1 and CDR2: SGHTA, FQGNSA. The CDR3 reads CASSLARAGGEQFF. The DNA of the CDR3 is TGTGCCAGCAGCTTAGCCCGAGCGGGGGGTGAGCAGTTCTTC. The variable domain in full, completed from reference TRBV7-2 and TRBJ2-1, reads GAGVSQSPSNKVTEKGKDVELRCDPISGHTALYWYRQSLGQGLEFLIYFQGNSAPDKSGLPSDRFSAERTGGSVSTLTIQRTQQEDSAVYLCASSLARAGGEQFFGPGTRLTVL.

This clone was recorded a few times. V and J are TRBV6-5 and TRBJ1-2, with TRBD1 matching over 8 bases. Germline trimming cut 4 bases from V and 3 bases from J; bases unmatched to any gene: 4. Germline values: CDR1 MNHEY, CDR2 SVGAGI. CDR3 length: 14 amino acids. CDR3 loop: CASSSGQGYYGYTF. CDR3 DNA sequence: TGTGCCAGCAGTTCCGGACAGGGATACTATGGCTACACCTTC.

V usage is TRBV11-2 and J usage is TRBJ2-5; no definite D call. This CDR3 comprises 11 residues. The germline CDR1 and CDR2 sequences are SGHAT and FQNNGV. V gave up 5 bases and J gave up 3 bases, with 4 bases separating them. The CDR3 reads CASSRKETQYF. The CDR3 nucleotides read TGTGCCAGCAGCCGTAAAGAGACCCAGTACTTC. Using reference TRBV11-2 and TRBJ2-5 for the parts outside the CDR3, the full variable domain is EAGVAQSPRYKIIEKRQSVAFWCNPISGHATLYWYQQILGQGPKLLIQFQNNGVVDDSQLPKDRFSAERLKGVDSTLKIQPAKLEDSAVYLCASSRKETQYFGPGTRLLVL.

The chain joins TRBV5-6 to TRBJ1-2; no clear D. The length of the CDR3 is 15 residues. Germline V gene lookup returns CDR1 SGHDT and CDR2 YYEEEE. Deletions cut 2 bases from V and 0 bases from J, with 11 bases between. The CDR3 DNA reads as TGTGCCAGCAGCTTTCCGGGCAGAGCTAACTATGGCTACACCTTC. Its translation: CASSFPGRANYGYTF. Combining the CDR3 with reference TRBV5-6 and TRBJ1-2 gives the whole variable domain DAGVTQSPTHLIKTRGQQVTLRCSPKSGHDTVSWYQQALGQGPQFIFQYYEEEERQRGNFPDRFSGHQFPNYSSELNVNALLLGDSALYLCASSFPGRANYGYTFGSGTRLTVV.

This clone was seen only once. The genes are TRBV19 and TRBJ2-2, with D perhaps TRBD2 (6 bases). Germline CDR1 is LNHDA and CDR2 is SQIVND (reference sequence). Trimming removed 10 bases at V and 5 bases at J, with 14 bases between. The CDR3 spans 13 residues. The CDR3 DNA sequence: TGTGCCACAGGAGGGTGGGGGACCGGGGAGCTGTTTTTT. This gives the protein CATGGWGTGELFF.

The J gene is TRBJ2-7, the V gene TRBV5-6, with a possible D match to TRBD2 (5 bases). Per germline, CDR1 SGHDT and CDR2 YYEEEE. This CDR3 has 16 amino acids. The V end lost 0 bases, the J end lost 2 bases, and 15 bases lay between the germline ends. The CDR3 coding sequence is TGTGCCAGCAGCTTGGCCTACGGGAACCCCACCTACGAGCAGTACTTC. Amino acids: CASSLAYGNPTYEQYF.

This chain connects TRBV19 to TRBJ1-1; TRBD1 is a possible D gene (5 bases). Germline assignment: CDR1 LNHDA and CDR2 SQIVND (reference sequence). Trimming removed 8 bases at V and 2 bases at J, with 12 bases between. The CDR3 sequence is 13 residues long. CDR3 protein: CASGGWANTEAFF. The DNA of the CDR3 is TGTGCCAGTGGGGGGTGGGCAAACACTGAAGCTTTCTTT. Combining the CDR3 with reference TRBV19 and TRBJ1-1 gives the whole variable domain DGGITQSPKYLFRKEGQNVTLSCEQNLNHDAMYWYRQDPGQGLRLIYYSQIVNDFQKGDIAEGYSVSREKKESFPLTVTSAQKNPTAFYLCASGGWANTEAFFGQGTRLTVV.

This chain connects TRBV20-1 to TRBJ1-2; D call uncertain. Trimming took 6 bases from V and 7 from J, leaving 12 bases between them. The CDR3 runs 11 residues. Germline loops: CDR1 DFQATT, CDR2 SNEGSKA (reference sequence). CDR3 sequence (DNA): TGCAGTGCAGGAGACTTTTCTGGCTACACCTTC. This translates into CSAGDFSGYTF.

The sample holds one count of this clone. A junction end diverges from the germline sequence, so it may reflect a read error. The CDR3 loop is CASSLYSQAPVGF. The CDR3, as DNA: TGTGCCAGCAGCTTATACAGCCAGGCCCCGGTCGGGTTT. The rearrangement joins TRBV11-2 to TRBJ2-3; D not resolved. CDR3 size: 13 residues. Germline V gene data show CDR1 as SGHAT and CDR2 as FQNNGV.

This clone was seen a handful of times. The chain employs TRBV4-2 and TRBJ1-1; 8 positions agree with TRBD1. Germline lookup yields CDR1 LGHNA and CDR2 YNFKEQ. This CDR3 region has 15 residues. Germline trimming cut 1 base from V and 10 bases from J; bases unmatched to any gene: 11. The CDR3 loop reads CASSQGTGQAAGAFF. The CDR3 region has the DNA TGTGCCAGCAGCCAAGGGACGGGACAGGCCGCGGGAGCTTTCTTT.

The rearrangement joins TRBV20-1 to TRBJ1-1, with D possibly being TRBD1 (5 bases). The CDR3 has 11 residues. Deletions cut 6 bases from V and 7 bases from J, with 12 bases between. Germline loops: CDR1 DFQATT, CDR2 SNEGSKA (reference sequence). CDR3 in amino acids: CSAGRGIEAFF. The CDR3, as DNA: TGCAGTGCCGGGAGGGGAATTGAAGCTTTCTTT.

The chain carries TRBV7-9 and TRBJ2-7; D is unclear. The V end lost 4 bases, the J end lost 3 bases, and 13 bases lay between the germline ends. Germline V gene lookup returns CDR1 SEHNR and CDR2 FQNEAQ (reference sequence). This CDR3 comprises 14 residues. The CDR3 spells CASSSANRLYEQYF. The CDR3 DNA reads TGTGCCAGCAGCTCGGCAAACCGACTCTACGAGCAGTACTTC. Based on the CDR3 plus reference TRBV7-9 and TRBJ2-7, the full variable domain is DTGVSQNPRHKITKRGQNVTFRCDPISEHNRLYWYRQTLGQGPEFLTYFQNEAQLEKSRLLSDRFSAERPKGSFSTLEIQRTEQGDSAMYLCASSSANRLYEQYFGPGTRLTVT.

The gene calls are TRBV5-1 and TRBJ1-1, with D maybe TRBD1 (5 bases). The V and J ends lost 2 bases and 0 bases respectively, with 8 bases between them. The germline V gene has CDR1 SGHRS and CDR2 YFSETQ. The CDR3 is 14 residues long. CDR3 region: CASSLGHLNTEAFF. The CDR3 DNA sequence: TGCGCCAGCAGCTTAGGACACCTGAACACTGAAGCTTTCTTT.

This clone appeared a few times. This chain uses TRBV18 with TRBJ1-2; TRBD1 matches at 7 bases. After removal of 2 bases from V and 7 bases from J, the junction contained 4 bases not matched to a gene. Germline-derived CDR1 and CDR2 are KGHSH and LQKENI. The CDR3 has 13 residues. The CDR3 here is CASSPDRVVGYTF. DNA for the CDR3: TGTGCCAGCTCACCAGACAGGGTTGTTGGCTACACCTTC.

This chain connects TRBV6-5 to TRBJ2-7; the D gene could be TRBD1 or TRBD2 (5 bases each). Germline loops: CDR1 MNHEY, CDR2 SVGAGI. The CDR3 length is 15 residues. V lost 6 bases, J lost 5 bases, and 20 bases lay in between. The chain's CDR3 is CASRRLGPPSDEQYF. DNA for the CDR3: TGTGCCAGCAGACGATTGGGACCTCCAAGCGACGAGCAGTACTTC.

This chain links TRBV29-1 with TRBJ1-3, with a weak D call TRBD1 (5 bases). The CDR3 is 14 amino acids. V was cut by 1 base and J by 4 bases, with 11 bases left in between. Germline-derived CDR1 and CDR2 are SQVTM and ANQGSEA. CDR3 sequence: CSVEAGVGGNTIYF. In DNA, the CDR3 is TGCAGCGTTGAAGCGGGGGTTGGAGGAAACACCATATATTTT.

The genes are TRBV30 and TRBJ1-5; D gene unclear. Germline values: CDR1 GTSNPN, CDR2 SVGIG (reference sequence). V lost 2 bases to trimming and J lost 7 bases, with 9 bases between them. This CDR3 region has 12 residues. The CDR3 region has the DNA TGTGCCTGGAGTCCGGGAAGCCAGCCCCAGCATTTT. It encodes CAWSPGSQPQHF.

The CDR3 here is CASSSRPAADTQYF. The CDR3 DNA is TGTGCCAGCAGTTCGAGGCCCGCGGCAGATACGCAGTATTTT. The J gene is TRBJ2-3, the V gene TRBV27; no firm D call. Trimming took off 4 bases at V and 4 bases at J, with 12 bases between the two ends. The CDR3 is made up of 14 amino acids. Germline V gene lookup returns CDR1 MNHEY and CDR2 SMNVEV (reference sequence).

V and J are TRBV6-5 and TRBJ1-1; TRBD1 agrees at 7 bases. The V and J ends lost 2 bases and 2 bases, in that order; junction bases with no gene match: 2. Per the germline V gene, CDR1 is MNHEY and CDR2 is SVGAGI. The CDR3 consists of 14 residues. CDR3 region: CASSYIGGNTEAFF. CDR3 coding DNA: TGTGCCAGCAGTTACATAGGGGGCAACACTGAAGCTTTCTTT.

The gene calls are TRBV30 and TRBJ2-3, with TRBD1 matching 8 bases. Germline lookup yields CDR1 GTSNPN and CDR2 SVGIG (reference sequence). V trimming: 0 bases; J trimming: 3 bases; junction bases outside the gene matches: 5. The CDR3 totals 15 residues. CDR3 sequence: CAWSVPDRGTDTQYF. Here the CDR3 DNA reads TGTGCCTGGAGTGTCCCCGACAGGGGAACAGATACGCAGTATTTT.

The V call is TRBV7-9, the J call TRBJ1-1; TRBD1 aligns across 12 bases. CDR1 and CDR2 (germline): SEHNR, FQNEAQ (reference sequence). This CDR3 has 14 residues. With V trimmed by 10 bases and J by 6 bases, 9 bases remained unmatched. CDR3 DNA: TGTGCCACGCAAAGGGACAGGGGGCCCCCTGAAGCTTTCTTT. Translation gives CATQRDRGPPEAFF.

The chain is built from TRBV5-1 and TRBJ2-7, with D perhaps TRBD2 (6 bases). The CDR3 is 15 residues long. Trimming shortened V by 8 bases and J by 0 bases, and 18 bases separated the two germline ends. Germline CDR1 SGHRS, CDR2 YFSETQ. CDR3: CASQTGSRTSYEQYF. The DNA for the CDR3 is TGCGCCAGTCAGACCGGGAGCCGCACCTCCTACGAGCAGTACTTC.

The chain carries TRBV6-5 and TRBJ2-3, with no clear D. V lost 3 bases and J lost 0, with 7 bases in between. The length of the CDR3 is 14 residues. Looked up from germline, CDR1 is MNHEY and CDR2 is SVGAGI. CDR3 in amino acids: CASSYDDSTDTQYF. The DNA for the CDR3 is TGTGCCAGCAGTTATGACGACAGCACAGATACGCAGTATTTT.